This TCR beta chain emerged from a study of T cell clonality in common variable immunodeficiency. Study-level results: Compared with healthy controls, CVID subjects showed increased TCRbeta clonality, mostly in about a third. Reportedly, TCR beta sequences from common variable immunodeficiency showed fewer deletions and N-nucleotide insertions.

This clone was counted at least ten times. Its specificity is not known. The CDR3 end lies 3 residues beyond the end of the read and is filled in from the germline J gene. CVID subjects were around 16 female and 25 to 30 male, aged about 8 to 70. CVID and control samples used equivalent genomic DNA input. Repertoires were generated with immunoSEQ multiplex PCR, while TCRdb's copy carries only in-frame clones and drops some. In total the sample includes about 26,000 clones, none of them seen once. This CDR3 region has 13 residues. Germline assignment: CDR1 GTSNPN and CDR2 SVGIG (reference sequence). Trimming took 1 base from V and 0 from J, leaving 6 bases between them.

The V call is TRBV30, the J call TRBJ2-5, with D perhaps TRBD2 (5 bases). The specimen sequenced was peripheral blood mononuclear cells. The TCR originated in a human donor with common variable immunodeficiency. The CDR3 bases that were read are TGTGCCTGGAGTGGAGGGTACCAAGAGACC. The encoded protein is CAWSGGYQET. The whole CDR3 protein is CAWSGGYQETQYF.